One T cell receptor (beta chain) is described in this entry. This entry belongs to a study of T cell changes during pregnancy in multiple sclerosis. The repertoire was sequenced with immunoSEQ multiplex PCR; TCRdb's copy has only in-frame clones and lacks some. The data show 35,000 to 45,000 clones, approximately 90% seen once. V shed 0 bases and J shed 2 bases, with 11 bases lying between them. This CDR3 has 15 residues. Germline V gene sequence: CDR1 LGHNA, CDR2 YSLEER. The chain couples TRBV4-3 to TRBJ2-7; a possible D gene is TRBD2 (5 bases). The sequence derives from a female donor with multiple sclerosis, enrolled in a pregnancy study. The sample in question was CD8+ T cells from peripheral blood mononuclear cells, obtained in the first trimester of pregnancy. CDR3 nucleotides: TGCGCCAGCAGCCAAGATTCGGGGATCCCCTACGAGCAGTACTTC. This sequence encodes CASSQDSGIPYEQYF.